The 6 T cell receptor beta chains given below trace back to one sample, sequenced in a study of blood T cell repertoires in COVID-19. Profiled with immunoSEQ multiplex PCR; TCRdb holds only in-frame clones, not every one. The sample has approximately 130,000 clones, about four fifths seen once; the top ten hold roughly 20%. The sequenced sample was peripheral blood. The receptors were sampled from an elderly man with acute or convalescent COVID-19.

The chain is built from TRBV2 and TRBJ1-5; weak D call: TRBD1 (6 bases). V lost 8 bases, J lost 0 bases, and 11 bases lay in between. CDR1 is SNHLY and CDR2 is FYNNEI in the germline V gene. This CDR3 region has 14 residues. The CDR3 DNA reads TGTGCCAGCTGTGGGGGGCTTAGCAATCAGCCCCAGCATTTT. Protein product: CASCGGLSNQPQHF.

The CDR3 loop is CASSEGQAQETQYF. The DNA of the CDR3 is TGTGCCAGCAGCGAGGGACAGGCACAAGAGACCCAGTACTTC. The chain carries TRBV5-5 and TRBJ2-5, with TRBD1 matching over 8 bases. The CDR3 is 14 amino acids. J lost 2 bases, V lost 4 bases, and 4 bases had no gene match. Germline CDR1 reads SGHKS; CDR2 reads YYEKEE (reference sequence).

This chain uses TRBV6-1 with TRBJ1-6, with 10 positions matching TRBD1. Trimming took 6 bases from V and 11 from J; bases not matched to a gene: 7. The CDR3 length is 14 residues. Germline loops: CDR1 MNHNS, CDR2 SASEGT. The CDR3 loop reads CASRGTGEEAPLHF. CDR3 in DNA: TGTGCCAGCAGAGGGACAGGGGAGGAGGCACCCCTCCACTTT.

The chain recombines TRBV5-6 with TRBJ2-3; weak D call: TRBD1 (5 bases). The CDR3 runs to 16 residues. Germline V gives CDR1 SGHDT, CDR2 YYEEEE. Trimming took 7 bases from V and 0 from J, leaving 18 bases between them. The CDR3 DNA follows: TGTGCCAGCGGTCGTATGGACATCCTTAGCACAGATACGCAGTATTTT. This codes for CASGRMDILSTDTQYF.

The rearrangement uses TRBV6-5 and TRBJ2-1, with D maybe TRBD1 (6 bases). The CDR3 totals 15 residues. Germline V CDR1 and CDR2: MNHEY, SVGAGI. Trimming took 7 bases from V and 4 from J, leaving 17 bases between them. The CDR3 sequence is CASNPRRTDYNEQFF. As DNA, the CDR3 is TGTGCCAGCAATCCCCGACGGACAGATTACAATGAGCAGTTCTTC.

The chain recombines TRBV7-2 with TRBJ2-2, with 8 bases that match TRBD2. Germline V gene lookup returns CDR1 SGHTA and CDR2 FQGNSA. The trim removed 6 bases at V and 4 bases at J, leaving 4 bases unmatched. The CDR3 runs to 14 residues. The CDR3 loop reads CASRRLASTGELFF. The CDR3 DNA reads TGTGCCAGCAGAAGACTAGCGAGCACCGGGGAGCTGTTTTTT. Full variable domain (outside the CDR3, taken from reference TRBV7-2 and TRBJ2-2): GAGVSQSPSNKVTEKGKDVELRCDPISGHTALYWYRQSLGQGLEFLIYFQGNSAPDKSGLPSDRFSAERTGGSVSTLTIQRTQQEDSAVYLCASRRLASTGELFFGEGSRLTVL.